This is a list of T cell receptor beta chains from one sample in a study of cytomegalovirus exposure and HLA in healthy donors. Generated by immunoSEQ multiplex PCR, the TCRdb table keeps only in-frame clones and is missing some. The sample has more than 100,000 clones, over 70% seen once. The sequencing sample was made of PBMCs. The receptor set was obtained from a woman aged 18-29 years in good health and CMV-seronegative. CDR3s include the opening cysteine and the closing phenylalanine or tryptophan. A D gene is named only where the DNA matches it firmly. Clone size appears in some rows only: once, few, many, or a class for an expanded clone.

d_gene | j_gene | abundance | v_gene | CDR3aa | CDR3nt
- | TRBJ2-2 | - | TRBV5-4 | CASSLSEAGELFF | TGTGCCAGCAGCCTCTCGGAGGCCGGGGAGCTGTTTTTT
TRBD2 | TRBJ2-2 | - | TRBV4-1 | CASSHLGSGRADTGELFF | TGCGCCAGCAGCCACCTAGGGAGCGGGAGGGCCGACACCGGGGAGCTGTTTTTT
TRBD1 | TRBJ1-4 | few | TRBV5-1 | CASSFGQGRNEKLFF | TGCGCCAGCAGTTTCGGACAGGGGAGAAATGAAAAACTGTTTTTT
- | TRBJ2-7 | - | TRBV28 | CASSLSGDSTSSYEQYF | TGTGCCAGCAGTTTATCGGGCGACAGTACCAGCTCCTACGAGCAGTACTTC
- | TRBJ2-3 | - | TRBV5-1 | CASSSSTDTQYF | TGCGCCAGCAGCTCCTCCACAGATACGCAGTATTTT
TRBD1 | TRBJ1-1 | - | TRBV6-5 | CASCPGGEMNTEAFF | TGTGCCAGCTGCCCAGGGGGCGAGATGAACACTGAAGCTTTCTTT
- | TRBJ2-3 | - | TRBV30 | CAWSVQGTDTQYF | TGTGCCTGGAGTGTACAGGGAACAGATACGCAGTATTTT
- | TRBJ1-5 | - | TRBV5-6 | CASSLMVGGNQPQHF | TGTGCCAGCAGCTTAATGGTAGGAGGCAATCAGCCCCAGCATTTT
TRBD2 | TRBJ2-2 | - | TRBV9 | CASSVLAGVNTGELFF | TGTGCCAGCAGCGTCTTAGCGGGGGTGAACACCGGGGAGCTGTTTTTT
TRBD1 | TRBJ1-2 | few | TRBV13 | CASRLAGGSYGYTF | TGTGCCAGCAGGTTAGCAGGGGGCTCCTATGGCTACACCTTC
- | TRBJ1-1 | few | TRBV5-4 | CASSSTEGPEAFF | TGTGCCAGCAGCTCCACTGAGGGCCCTGAAGCTTTCTTT
- | TRBJ2-5 | once | TRBV29-1 | CSVEADSQETQYF | TGCAGCGTTGAAGCCGACAGTCAAGAGACCCAGTACTTC
- | TRBJ2-7 | - | TRBV7-2 | CASSLGLGRSYEQYF | TGTGCCAGCAGCTTAGGACTAGGTAGATCCTACGAGCAGTACTTC
- | TRBJ2-1 | - | TRBV27 | CASSPIPGLRSSYNEQFF | TGTGCCAGCAGTCCAATACCGGGACTTCGGAGCTCCTACAATGAGCAGTTCTTC
TRBD1 | TRBJ1-1 | - | TRBV7-8 | CASSLGRGYTEAFF | TGTGCCAGCAGCTTGGGCAGGGGGTACACTGAAGCTTTCTTT
TRBD2 | TRBJ2-3 | - | TRBV4-2 | CASSPLTAGAFSDTQYF | TGTGCCAGCTCGCCACTTACAGCGGGGGCATTCTCAGATACGCAGTATTTT
- | TRBJ2-1 | - | TRBV6-5 | CASSYSNGLTNEQFF | TGTGCCAGCAGTTACTCGAACGGACTCACAAATGAGCAGTTCTTC
TRBD2 | TRBJ2-5 | - | TRBV7-9 | CASSPYPGLAGQTGYF | TGTGCCAGCAGCCCATACCCGGGACTAGCGGGGCAGACGGGGTACTTC
- | TRBJ1-2 | - | TRBV7-9 | CASSLSIRGDGYTF | TGTGCCAGCAGCCTCTCAATCAGGGGTGATGGCTACACCTTC
- | TRBJ1-1 | - | TRBV10-1 | CASSEEIGAPAFF | TGCGCCAGCTCCGAGGAAATAGGGGCGCCGGCTTTCTTT